The sequence of this T cell receptor (beta chain) was determined in a study of OX40 agonist ivuxolimab in advanced cancers. Study in general: Ivuxolimab is an agonistic anti-OX40 (CD134) antibody, and patients were treated with it.

The study, taken as a whole, reports: Some of the nonresponding patients also showed low levels of normalized T-cell clonal expansion.

Autoimmune disease history or systemic immunosuppression meant exclusion. The table came from immunoSEQ multiplex PCR; TCRdb's copy has only in-frame clones and leaves some out. This table has approximately 60,000 clones, roughly 80% appearing once. A note on this clone: What it recognizes is unknown.

Germline loops: CDR1 SGDLS, CDR2 YYNGEE. Trimming took off 2 bases at V and 4 bases at J, with 13 bases between the two ends. The CDR3 spans 14 residues. The chain recombines TRBV9 with TRBJ2-7; D possibly corresponds to TRBD2 (6 bases). The clonotype comes from an adult with an advanced solid tumor such as melanoma, head and neck, liver or kidney cancer. Material: CD4+ or CD8+ T cells sorted from blood, obtained in a trial of the OX40 agonist ivuxolimab. CDR3 sequence reads: CASSVGGGGYEQYF. DNA for the CDR3: TGTGCCAGCAGCGTTGGGGGAGGCGGGTACGAGCAGTACTTC.